The TCR beta chain under discussion was sequenced for a study of blood T cell repertoires in COVID-19. About the study: COVID-19 samples from acute and convalescent phases originated in the United States, Italy and Spain.

Trimming removed 1 base at V and 2 bases at J, with 10 bases between. The CDR3 is 15 amino acids. Germline V gives CDR1 SGHTA, CDR2 FQGNSA. TCRdb's table, derived via immunoSEQ multiplex PCR, lists solely in-frame clones and lacks some. Of fewer than 350,000 clones in the sample, approximately 81% were seen once. Sequenced sample: peripheral blood. The chain employs TRBV7-2 and TRBJ2-3; tentative D call: TRBD2 (6 bases). This receptor was obtained from a woman aged 60 to 75 with active or convalescent COVID-19. The CDR3 protein is CASSLVPGATDTQYF. CDR3 in DNA: TGTGCCAGCAGCTTAGTACCGGGAGCCACAGATACGCAGTATTTT.